One sample yielded the 3 T cell receptor beta chains listed below, sequenced in a study of siplizumab effects on memory and regulatory T cells. Repertoires were generated with immunoSEQ multiplex PCR, while TCRdb's copy carries only in-frame clones and drops some. The sample holds 100,000 or so clones, over 85% seen once. The sample consisted of non-Treg CD4+ T cells sorted from blood. These TCRs come from a human donor in good health.

This chain joins TRBV18 and TRBJ1-3; TRBD1 is a possible D gene (6 bases). V dropped 2 bases and J dropped 1 base, with 9 bases sitting between them. The CDR3 totals 15 residues. Germline V gene data show CDR1 as KGHSH and CDR2 as LQKENI. CDR3 nucleotide sequence: TGTGCCAGCTCACCAGAGGGGGTGTCTGGAAACACCATATATTTT. It specifies CASSPEGVSGNTIYF.

Comment on this clone: The sample has other DNA sequences that encode this CDR3 too. The V and J genes are TRBV27 and TRBJ2-7; 7 bases agree with TRBD2. The germline CDR1 and CDR2 sequences are MNHEY and SMNVEV (reference sequence). The CDR3 has 13 residues. The V gene end was trimmed by 5 bases and the J gene end by 6 bases; junction bases not matched to a gene: 7. Here the CDR3 DNA reads TGTGCCAGCAGTCCGCCTCGCGGGGGCGAGCAGTACTTC. Residues: CASSPPRGGEQYF.

CDR3 sequence reads: CASSVGASGATYNEQFF. The DNA for the CDR3 is TGTGCCAGCAGCGTAGGGGCTAGCGGGGCCACCTACAATGAGCAGTTCTTC. The J gene is TRBJ2-1, the V gene TRBV9, with TRBD2 matching 9 bases. J was trimmed by 2 bases and V by 0 bases; bases with no gene match: 6. The CDR3 has 17 amino acids. Germline CDR1 reads SGDLS; CDR2 reads YYNGEE.